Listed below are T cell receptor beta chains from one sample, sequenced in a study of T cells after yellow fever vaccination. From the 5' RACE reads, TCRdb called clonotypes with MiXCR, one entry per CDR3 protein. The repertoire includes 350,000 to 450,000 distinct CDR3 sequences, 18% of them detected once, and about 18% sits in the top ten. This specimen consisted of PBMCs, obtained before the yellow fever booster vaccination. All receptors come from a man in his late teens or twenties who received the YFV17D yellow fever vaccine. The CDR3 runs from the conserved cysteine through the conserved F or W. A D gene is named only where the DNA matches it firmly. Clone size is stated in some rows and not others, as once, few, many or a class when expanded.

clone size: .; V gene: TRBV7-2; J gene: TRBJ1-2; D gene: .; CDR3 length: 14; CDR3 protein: CASSLGGILYGYTF; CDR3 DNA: TGTGCCAGCAGCTTAGGAGGAATCCTCTATGGCTACACCTTC
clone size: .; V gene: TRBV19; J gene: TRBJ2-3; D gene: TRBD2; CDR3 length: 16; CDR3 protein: CASKSPTSGGTDTQYF; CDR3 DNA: TGTGCCAGTAAGTCCCCGACTAGCGGGGGGACAGATACGCAGTATTTT
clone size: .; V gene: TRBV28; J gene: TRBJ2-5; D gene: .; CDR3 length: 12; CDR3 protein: CAITESEGTQYF; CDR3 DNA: TGTGCCATCACGGAGAGCGAGGGGACCCAGTACTTC
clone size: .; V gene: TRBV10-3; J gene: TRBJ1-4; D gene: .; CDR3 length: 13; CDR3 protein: CATRQDFNEKLFF; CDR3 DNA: TGTGCCACCAGACAGGACTTTAATGAAAAACTGTTTTTT
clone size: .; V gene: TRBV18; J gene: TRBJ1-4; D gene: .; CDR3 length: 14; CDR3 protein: CASSRDGLNEKLFF; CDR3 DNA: TGTGCCAGCTCCCGGGACGGTTTGAATGAAAAACTGTTTTTT
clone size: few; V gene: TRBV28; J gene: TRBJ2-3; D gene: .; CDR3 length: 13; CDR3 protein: CASRRQVTDTQYF; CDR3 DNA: TGTGCCAGCCGTCGTCAGGTGACAGATACGCAGTATTTT
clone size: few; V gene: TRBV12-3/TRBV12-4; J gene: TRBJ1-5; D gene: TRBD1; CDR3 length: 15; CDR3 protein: CASSGTGSTNQPQHF; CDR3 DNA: TGTGCCAGCAGTGGGACAGGGAGTACAAACCAGCCCCAGCATTTT
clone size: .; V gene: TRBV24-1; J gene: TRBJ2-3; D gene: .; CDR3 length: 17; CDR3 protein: CATSDHPWRTPGDTQYF; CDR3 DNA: TGTGCCACCAGTGATCACCCGTGGCGGACTCCTGGGGATACGCAGTATTTT
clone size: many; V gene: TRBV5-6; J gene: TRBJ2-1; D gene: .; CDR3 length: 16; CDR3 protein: CASSLAKGSTYNEQFF; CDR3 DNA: TGTGCCAGCAGCTTGGCCAAGGGATCCACCTACAATGAGCAGTTCTTC
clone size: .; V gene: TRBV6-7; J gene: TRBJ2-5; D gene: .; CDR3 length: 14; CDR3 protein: CASSYRDGRETQYF; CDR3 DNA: TGTGCCAGCAGTTACAGGGATGGCCGAGAGACCCAGTACTTC
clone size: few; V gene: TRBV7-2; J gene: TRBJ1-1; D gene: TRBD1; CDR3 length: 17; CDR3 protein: CASGKGLQGSWNTEAFF; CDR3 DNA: TGTGCCAGCGGCAAAGGACTACAGGGGTCATGGAACACTGAAGCTTTCTTT
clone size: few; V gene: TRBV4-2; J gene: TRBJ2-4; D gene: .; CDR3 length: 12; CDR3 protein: CASSQDVNIQYF; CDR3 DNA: TGTGCCAGCAGCCAAGACGTAAACATTCAGTACTTC
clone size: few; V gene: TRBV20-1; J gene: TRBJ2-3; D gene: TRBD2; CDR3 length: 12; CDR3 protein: CSPREGLNTQYF; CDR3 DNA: TGCAGTCCGCGGGAGGGACTTAATACGCAGTATTTT
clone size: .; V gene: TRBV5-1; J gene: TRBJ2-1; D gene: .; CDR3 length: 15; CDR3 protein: CASSPGRSGPLEQFF; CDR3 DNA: TGCGCCAGCAGCCCTGGACGGTCAGGACCCCTTGAGCAGTTCTTC
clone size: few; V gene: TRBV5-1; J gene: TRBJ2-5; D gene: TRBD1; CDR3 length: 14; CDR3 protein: CASTRRQGSETQYF; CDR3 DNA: TGCGCCAGCACCCGTCGACAGGGGTCGGAGACCCAGTACTTC
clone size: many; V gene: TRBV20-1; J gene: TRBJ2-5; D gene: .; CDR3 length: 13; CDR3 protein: CSAGRGAPETQYF; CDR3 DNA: TGCAGTGCAGGAAGGGGGGCCCCAGAGACCCAGTACTTC
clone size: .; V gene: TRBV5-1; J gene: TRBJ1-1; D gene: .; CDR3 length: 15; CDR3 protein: CASSPGPGSQTEAFF; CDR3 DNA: TGCGCCAGCAGCCCCGGACCAGGCAGCCAAACTGAAGCTTTCTTT
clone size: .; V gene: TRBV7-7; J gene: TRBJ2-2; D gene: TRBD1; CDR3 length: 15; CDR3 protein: CASRSTGARTGELFF; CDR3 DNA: TGTGCTAGCAGATCCACAGGGGCCCGCACCGGGGAGCTGTTTTTT